Below are 21 T cell receptor beta chains sequenced from a single sample in a study of regulatory T cells in long-lasting Graves disease. Both iRepertoire HTBI primers and Arm-PCR of CDR3 regions were used to build the TCR beta libraries. One entry per CDR3 protein results from TCRdb running MiXCR on the multiplex PCR reads. The table has over 500,000 distinct CDR3 sequences, roughly 15% seen once; the top ten hold 15% to 20%. The time point: newly diagnosed GD, antithyroid drugs for less than 3 months. Extracted PBMC RNA gave rise to the TCR library. This sample was also put to use in a study of T cells in Graves' hyperthyroidism and ophthalmopathy.

The specimen was peripheral blood mononuclear cells (PBMCs), collected at new diagnosis, from a patient treated with antithyroid drugs. Source of these receptors: a woman aged 30 to 39 with Graves disease.

The chain has TRBV12-3 or TRBV12-4 and TRBJ1-5; D unresolved. V was shortened by 2 bases and J by 3 bases, with 8 bases between the two germline ends. The CDR3 extends over 14 amino acids. For the CDR3, the DNA is TGTGCCAGCAGTTTATTGGATTTCAATCAGCCCCAGCATTTT. Amino acids: CASSLLDFNQPQHF.

This clonotype showed up just a few times. A read error may produce the germline difference seen at one junction end. The rearrangement uses TRBV7-9 and TRBJ1-4; TRBD1 might be the D (5 bases). CDR3 size: 16 residues. CDR1 is SEHNR and CDR2 is FQNEAQ in the germline V gene (reference sequence). DNA for the CDR3: TGTGCCAGCAGCTTCCTATCAGGGCAAACTAATGAAAAACCGTTTTTT. This encodes CASSFLSGQTNEKPFF.

This clonotype showed up many times. This sequence joins TRBV6-2 or TRBV6-3 and TRBJ2-1, with a tentative D call TRBD1 (6 bases). Trimming removed 0 bases at V and 7 bases at J, with 10 bases between. The CDR3 sequence is 14 residues long. CDR1 and CDR2 from the germline V gene are MNHEY and SVGEGT. The CDR3 nucleotides read TGTGCCAGCAGTTACTCGTTAGGGGGAAATGAGCAGTTCTTC. Residues: CASSYSLGGNEQFF.

This clonotype appeared a few times. The chain carries TRBV20-1 and TRBJ2-7, with D perhaps matching TRBD2 (6 bases). V shed 0 bases and J shed 9 bases, with 9 bases lying between them. Germline values: CDR1 DFQATT, CDR2 SNEGSKA (reference sequence). The length of the CDR3 is 11 residues. CDR3 sequence: CSARDNGGQYF. DNA for the CDR3: TGCAGTGCTAGAGATAACGGGGGGCAGTACTTC.

With regard to this clonotype: Being one base from a much bigger clone, this may be a read error. The chain employs TRBV5-1 and TRBJ2-1; no clear D. The CDR3 runs to 14 residues. The germline CDR1 and CDR2 sequences are SGHRS and YFSETQ. CDR3 sequence: CASSLGQLGNKQFF. CDR3 coding DNA: TGCGCCAGCAGCTTGGGACAACTGGGCAATAAGCAGTTCTTC.

This clonotype has a count of ten or more. The CDR3 coding sequence is TGTGCCAGCACCGAAAGGGGTCAGCCCCAGCATTTT. Residues: CASTERGQPQHF. This chain links TRBV6-1 with TRBJ1-5, with D perhaps matching TRBD1 (5 bases). Germline V gene sequence: CDR1 MNHNS, CDR2 SASEGT. Trimming took off 7 bases at V and 6 bases at J, with 10 bases between the two ends. There are 12 residues in the CDR3.

This clonotype was counted at least ten times. For the CDR3, the DNA is TGTGCCAGCAGCCAGAGCGGAATCGAGCAGTACTTC. Encoded protein: CASSQSGIEQYF. The chain carries TRBV3-1 and TRBJ2-7, with D possibly TRBD2 on 5 matching bases. CDR1 LGHDT and CDR2 YNNKEL come from the germline V gene (reference sequence). Trimming shortened V by 3 bases and J by 6 bases, and 9 bases separated the two germline ends. The CDR3 extends over 12 amino acids.

A few counts support this clonotype. This chain links TRBV19 with TRBJ1-3; D gene unclear. The germline CDR1 and CDR2 sequences are LNHDA and SQIVND (reference sequence). Trimming stripped 5 bases from V and 8 bases from J, with 10 bases between. This CDR3 contains 12 residues. The CDR3 DNA reads as TGTGCCAGTAGTCCTCGGATGGACACCATATATTTT. Translating it yields CASSPRMDTIYF.

There are a few counts of this clonotype. The junction shows a germline mismatch at one end, possibly a read error. The V call is TRBV30, the J call TRBJ1-5; tentative D call: TRBD1 (6 bases). The CDR3 extends over 15 amino acids. Germline values: CDR1 GTSNPN, CDR2 SVGIG (reference sequence). The CDR3 is CTWSVRDTSNQPQHF. Here the CDR3 DNA reads TGTACCTGGAGTGTACGGGACACCAGCAATCAGCCCCAGCATTTT.

The table lists this clonotype with many counts. The CDR3 sequence is CASSTILTPGGRRYGYTF. The CDR3 nucleotides read TGTGCCAGCAGCACCATCCTCACGCCAGGGGGGCGACGCTATGGCTACACCTTC. The rearrangement joins TRBV28 to TRBJ1-2, with TRBD1 identical over 7 bases. Germline V gene data show CDR1 as MDHEN and CDR2 as SYDVKM. This CDR3 region has 18 residues. The trim removed 6 bases at V and 4 bases at J, leaving 20 bases unmatched.

The rearrangement links TRBV5-1 to TRBJ2-2; D ambiguous. Trimming shortened V by 4 bases and J by 4 bases, and 8 bases separated the two germline ends. Per the germline V gene, CDR1 is SGHRS and CDR2 is YFSETQ. This CDR3 contains 13 residues. The CDR3 nucleotides are TGCGCCAGCAGCGTCGATTTCACCGGGGAGCTGTTTTTT. Residues: CASSVDFTGELFF.

This clonotype was observed at least ten times. The chain recombines TRBV28 with TRBJ1-2; D gene uncertain. The V end was cut by 10 bases, the J end by 4 bases, with 16 bases between. Germline V lookup: CDR1 MDHEN, CDR2 SYDVKM. The CDR3 extends over 13 amino acids. The CDR3 region is CATRLGTSYGYTF. The DNA of the CDR3 is TGTGCCACCCGCCTTGGAACCTCCTATGGCTACACCTTC.

Many counts were recorded for this clonotype. The chain carries TRBV29-1 and TRBJ1-1, with unresolved D. There are 14 residues in the CDR3. V shed 0 bases and J shed 5 bases, with 13 bases lying between them. From germline, CDR1 is SQVTM and CDR2 ANQGSEA. In DNA form, the CDR3 reads TGCAGCGTTGAAGATCCCCTACGGGGAACTGAAGCTTTCTTT. Encoded protein: CSVEDPLRGTEAFF.

The table lists this clonotype with many counts. This chain uses TRBV11-2 with TRBJ1-2, with 7 bases that match TRBD1. This CDR3 contains 13 residues. Per germline, CDR1 SGHAT and CDR2 FQNNGV. After removal of 4 bases from V and 4 bases from J, the junction contained 3 bases not matched to a gene. The DNA for the CDR3 is TGTGCCAGCAGCTCGACAGGGATCTATGGCTACACCTTC. Translating gives CASSSTGIYGYTF.

This clonotype has ten or more counts. The chain employs TRBV11-2 and TRBJ1-1; D remains ambiguous. The CDR3 contains 12 residues. Trimming took 0 bases from V and 8 from J, leaving 7 bases between them. Germline-derived CDR1 and CDR2 are SGHAT and FQNNGV. The CDR3 nucleotides read TGTGCCAGCAGCTTAGATAGGCGGGAAGCTTTCTTT. This gives the protein CASSLDRREAFF. Looking up the rest from reference TRBV11-2 and TRBJ1-1 gives the full variable domain: EAGVAQSPRYKIIEKRQSVAFWCNPISGHATLYWYQQILGQGPKLLIQFQNNGVVDDSQLPKDRFSAERLKGVDSTLKIQPAKLEDSAVYLCASSLDRREAFFGQGTRLTVV.

This clonotype was observed a handful of times. The V and J genes are TRBV19 and TRBJ1-1; TRBD1 might be the D (5 bases). Germline V gene lookup returns CDR1 LNHDA and CDR2 SQIVND (reference sequence). The V end was cut by 3 bases, the J end by 6 bases, with 11 bases between. CDR3 length: 13 amino acids. The CDR3 DNA follows: TGTGCCAGTAGTATGGGGGTAATCGCTGAAGCTTTCTTT. Protein: CASSMGVIAEAFF.

V usage is TRBV29-1 and J usage is TRBJ2-3; D is unresolved. V was shortened by 7 bases and J by 7 bases, with 12 bases between the two germline ends. From germline, CDR1 is SQVTM and CDR2 ANQGSEA. There are 11 residues in the CDR3. The DNA of the CDR3 is TGCAGCGGACTGACTTTGAATACGCAGTATTTT. Translation gives CSGLTLNTQYF.

This clonotype was found many times. The chain has TRBV7-2 and TRBJ2-7; 10 bases line up with TRBD1. This CDR3 is 15 amino acids long. The V gene end was trimmed by 8 bases and the J gene end by 2 bases; junction bases not matched to a gene: 9. CDR1 is SGHTA, CDR2 FQGNSA, per germline. The CDR3 DNA reads as TGTGCCAGCCACTTGGGGGGACAGGGGACCTACGAGCAGTACTTC. Translating it yields CASHLGGQGTYEQYF.

This clonotype was seen at least ten times. The V gene is TRBV28, the J gene TRBJ2-2; D call uncertain. This CDR3 has 14 amino acids. Trimming removed 6 bases at V and 1 base at J, with 9 bases between. Per the germline V gene, CDR1 is MDHEN and CDR2 is SYDVKM. The CDR3 coding sequence is TGTGCCAGCAGGGGGATCCAGAACACCGGGGAGCTGTTTTTT. Translation: CASRGIQNTGELFF.

This rearrangement joins TRBV6-2 or TRBV6-3 to TRBJ1-2, with 8 bases aligning to TRBD1. The germline gives CDR1 MNHEY, CDR2 SVGEGT. The CDR3 consists of 16 residues. V lost 2 bases and J lost 2; bases outside the gene matches: 7. CDR3 nucleotides: TGTGCCAGCAGTTACCTTCGGACAGGGTCCAACTATGGCTACACCTTC. This sequence encodes CASSYLRTGSNYGYTF.

In its sample, this clonotype was seen many times. The chain has TRBV7-2 and TRBJ2-7; 11 bases map to TRBD2. V dropped 5 bases and J dropped 3; count of bases not matched to a gene: 6. The CDR3 spans 15 residues. Germline CDR1 reads SGHTA; CDR2 reads FQGNSA. CDR3 protein: CASSKGTSGIYEQYF. CDR3 coding DNA: TGTGCCAGCAGCAAGGGGACTAGCGGAATCTACGAGCAGTACTTC.